This T cell receptor (beta chain) is drawn from a study of blood T cell repertoires in COVID-19. Clones were sequenced by immunoSEQ multiplex PCR, and TCRdb holds only the in-frame ones, with some missing. Of 70,000 or so clones in the sample, roughly 84% were seen once. With 4 bases clipped from V and 7 bases from J, the junction kept 3 bases outside the gene matches. The CDR3 runs to 12 residues. Germline V lookup: CDR1 SGHAT, CDR2 FQDESV (reference sequence). The TCR was taken from a woman aged 18-35 years with acute or convalescent COVID-19. V usage is TRBV11-1 and J usage is TRBJ1-2; 7 positions match TRBD1. Input material: peripheral blood. CDR3 region: CASSYDRVGYTF. As DNA, the CDR3 is TGTGCCAGCAGCTACGACAGGGTTGGCTACACCTTC.